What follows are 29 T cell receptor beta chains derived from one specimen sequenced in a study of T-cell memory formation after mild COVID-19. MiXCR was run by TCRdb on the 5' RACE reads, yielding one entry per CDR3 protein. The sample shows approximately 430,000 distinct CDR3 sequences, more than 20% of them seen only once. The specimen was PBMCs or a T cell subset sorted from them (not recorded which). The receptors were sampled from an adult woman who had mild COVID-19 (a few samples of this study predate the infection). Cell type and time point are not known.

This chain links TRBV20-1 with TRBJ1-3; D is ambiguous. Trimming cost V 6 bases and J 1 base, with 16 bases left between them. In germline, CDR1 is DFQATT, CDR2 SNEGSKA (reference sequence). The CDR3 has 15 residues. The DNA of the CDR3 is TGCAGTGCCCGCCCTGACGGGGTATCTGGAAACACCATATATTTT. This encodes CSARPDGVSGNTIYF.

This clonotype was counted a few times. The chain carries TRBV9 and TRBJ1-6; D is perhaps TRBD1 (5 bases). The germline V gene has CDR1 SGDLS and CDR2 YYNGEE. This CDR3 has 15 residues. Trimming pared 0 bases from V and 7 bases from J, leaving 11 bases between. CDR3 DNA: TGTGCCAGCAGCGTAGGATCCGGGGCGAATTCACCCCTCCACTTT. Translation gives CASSVGSGANSPLHF.

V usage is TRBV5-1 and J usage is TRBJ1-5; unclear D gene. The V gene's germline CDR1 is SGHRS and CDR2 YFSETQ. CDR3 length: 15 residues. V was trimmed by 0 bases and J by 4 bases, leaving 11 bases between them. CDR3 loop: CASSLEAGRNQPQHF. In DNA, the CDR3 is TGCGCCAGCAGCTTGGAGGCCGGGCGGAATCAGCCCCAGCATTTT.

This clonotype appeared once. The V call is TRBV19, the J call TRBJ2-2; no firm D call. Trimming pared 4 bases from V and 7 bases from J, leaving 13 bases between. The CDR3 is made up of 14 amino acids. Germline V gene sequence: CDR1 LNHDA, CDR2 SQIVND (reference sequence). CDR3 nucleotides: TGTGCCAGTAGTAAGGGTATTGTAGGCGGGGAGCTGTTTTTT. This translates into CASSKGIVGGELFF.

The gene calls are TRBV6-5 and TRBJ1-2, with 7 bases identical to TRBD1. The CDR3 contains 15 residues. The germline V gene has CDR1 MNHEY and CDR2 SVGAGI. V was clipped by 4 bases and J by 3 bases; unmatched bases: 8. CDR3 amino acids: CASSFQFQGDYGYTF. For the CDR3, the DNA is TGTGCCAGCAGTTTCCAATTTCAGGGGGACTATGGCTACACCTTC.

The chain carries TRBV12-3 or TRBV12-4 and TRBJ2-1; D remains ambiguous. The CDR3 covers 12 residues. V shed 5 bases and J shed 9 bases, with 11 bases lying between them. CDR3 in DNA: TGTGCCAGCAGTAGAGTGGGAACTGAGCAGTTCTTC. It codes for CASSRVGTEQFF.

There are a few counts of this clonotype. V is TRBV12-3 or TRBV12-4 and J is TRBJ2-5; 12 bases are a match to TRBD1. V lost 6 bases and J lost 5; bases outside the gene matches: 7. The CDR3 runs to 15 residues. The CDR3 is CASSLTGTGGETQYF. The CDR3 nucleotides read TGTGCCAGCAGCTTAACCGGGACAGGGGGCGAGACCCAGTACTTC.

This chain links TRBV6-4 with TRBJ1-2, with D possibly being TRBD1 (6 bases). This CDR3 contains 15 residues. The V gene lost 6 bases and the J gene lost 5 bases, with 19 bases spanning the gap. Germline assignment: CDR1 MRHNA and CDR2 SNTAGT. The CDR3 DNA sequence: TGTGCCAGCAGCCAACAGGGAAATTCCTCATATGGCTACACCTTC. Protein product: CASSQQGNSSYGYTF.

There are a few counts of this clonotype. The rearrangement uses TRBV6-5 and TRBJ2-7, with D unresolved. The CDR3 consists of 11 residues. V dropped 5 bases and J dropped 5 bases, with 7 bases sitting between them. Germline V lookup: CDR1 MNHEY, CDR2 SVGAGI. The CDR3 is CASSHADEQYF. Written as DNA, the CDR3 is TGTGCCAGCAGTCATGCCGACGAGCAGTACTTC.

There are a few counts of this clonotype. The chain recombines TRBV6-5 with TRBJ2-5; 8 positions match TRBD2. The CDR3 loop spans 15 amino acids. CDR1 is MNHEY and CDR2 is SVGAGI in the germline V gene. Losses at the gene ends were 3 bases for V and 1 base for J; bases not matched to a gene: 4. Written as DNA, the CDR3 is TGTGCCAGCAGTTATACGAGCGGGGGCCAAGAGACCCAGTACTTC. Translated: CASSYTSGGQETQYF.

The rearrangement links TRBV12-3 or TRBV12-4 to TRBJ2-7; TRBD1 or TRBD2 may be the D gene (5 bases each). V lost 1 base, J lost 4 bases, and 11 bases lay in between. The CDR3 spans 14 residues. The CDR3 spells CASSLGGERYEQYF. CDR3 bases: TGTGCCAGCAGTTTAGGAGGGGAGAGGTACGAGCAGTACTTC.

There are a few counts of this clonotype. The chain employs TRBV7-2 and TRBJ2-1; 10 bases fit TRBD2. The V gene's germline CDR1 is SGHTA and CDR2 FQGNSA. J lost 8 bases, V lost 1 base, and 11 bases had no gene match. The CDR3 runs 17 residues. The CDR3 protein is CASSLGPLAGGRYEQFF. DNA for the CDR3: TGTGCCAGCAGCTTAGGCCCGTTAGCGGGAGGTAGGTATGAGCAGTTCTTC. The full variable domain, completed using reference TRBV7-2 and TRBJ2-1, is GAGVSQSPSNKVTEKGKDVELRCDPISGHTALYWYRQSLGQGLEFLIYFQGNSAPDKSGLPSDRFSAERTGGSVSTLTIQRTQQEDSAVYLCASSLGPLAGGRYEQFFGPGTRLTVL.

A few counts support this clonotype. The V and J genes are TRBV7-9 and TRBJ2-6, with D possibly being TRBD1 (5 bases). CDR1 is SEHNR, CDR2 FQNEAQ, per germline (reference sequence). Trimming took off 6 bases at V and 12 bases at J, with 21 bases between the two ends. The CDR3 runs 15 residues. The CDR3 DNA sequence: TGTGCCAGCAGTTATGACAGAGCTTACTCGGGCGTCCTGACTTTC. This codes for CASSYDRAYSGVLTF. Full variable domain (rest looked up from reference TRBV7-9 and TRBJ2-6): DTGVSQNPRHKITKRGQNVTFRCDPISEHNRLYWYRQTLGQGPEFLTYFQNEAQLEKSRLLSDRFSAERPKGSFSTLEIQRTEQGDSAMYLCASSYDRAYSGVLTFGAGSRLTVL.

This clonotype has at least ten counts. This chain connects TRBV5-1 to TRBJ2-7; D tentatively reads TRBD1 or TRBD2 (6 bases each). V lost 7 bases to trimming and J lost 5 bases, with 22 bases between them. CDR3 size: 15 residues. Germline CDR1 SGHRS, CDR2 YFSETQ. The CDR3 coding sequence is TGCGCCAGCTGCCCGTCCCGGGCAGGGGAGGACGAGCAGTACTTC. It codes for CASCPSRAGEDEQYF.

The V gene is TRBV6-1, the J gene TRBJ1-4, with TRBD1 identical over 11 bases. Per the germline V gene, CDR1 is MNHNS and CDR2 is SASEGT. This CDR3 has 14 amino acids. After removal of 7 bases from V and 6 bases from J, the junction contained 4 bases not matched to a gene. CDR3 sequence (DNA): TGTGCCAGCACTGGACAGGGGGCGGATGAAAAACTGTTTTTT. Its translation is CASTGQGADEKLFF.

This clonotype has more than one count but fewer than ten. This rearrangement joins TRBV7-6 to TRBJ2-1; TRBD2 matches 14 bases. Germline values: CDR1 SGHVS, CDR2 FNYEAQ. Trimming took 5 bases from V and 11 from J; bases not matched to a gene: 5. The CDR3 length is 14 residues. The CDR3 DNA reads TGTGCCAGCAGCGGACTAGCGGGGGGAAGGAAGCAGTTCTTC. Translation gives CASSGLAGGRKQFF. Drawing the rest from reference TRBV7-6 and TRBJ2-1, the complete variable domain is GAGVSQSPRYKVTKRGQDVALRCDPISGHVSLYWYRQALGQGPEFLTYFNYEAQQDKSGLPNDRFSAERPEGSISTLTIQRTEQRDSAMYRCASSGLAGGRKQFFGPGTRLTVL.

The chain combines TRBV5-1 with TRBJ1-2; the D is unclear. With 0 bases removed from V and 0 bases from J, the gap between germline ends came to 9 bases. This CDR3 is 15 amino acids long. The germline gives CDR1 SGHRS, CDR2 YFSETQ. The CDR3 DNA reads TGCGCCAGCAGCTTGGTCCCCAACTCTAACTATGGCTACACCTTC. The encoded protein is CASSLVPNSNYGYTF.

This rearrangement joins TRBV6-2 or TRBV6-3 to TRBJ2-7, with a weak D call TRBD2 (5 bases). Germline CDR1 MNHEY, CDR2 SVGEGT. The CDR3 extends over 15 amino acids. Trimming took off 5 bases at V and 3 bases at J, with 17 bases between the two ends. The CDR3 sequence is CASSPTSVGNYEQYF. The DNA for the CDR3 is TGTGCCAGCAGTCCAACATCCGTCGGGAACTACGAGCAGTACTTC.

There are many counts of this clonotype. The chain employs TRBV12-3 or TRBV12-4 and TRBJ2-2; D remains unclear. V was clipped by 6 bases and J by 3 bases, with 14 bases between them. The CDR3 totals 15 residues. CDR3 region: CASSISRSYTGELFF. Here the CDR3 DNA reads TGTGCCAGCAGCATCAGTAGGAGTTACACCGGGGAGCTGTTTTTT.

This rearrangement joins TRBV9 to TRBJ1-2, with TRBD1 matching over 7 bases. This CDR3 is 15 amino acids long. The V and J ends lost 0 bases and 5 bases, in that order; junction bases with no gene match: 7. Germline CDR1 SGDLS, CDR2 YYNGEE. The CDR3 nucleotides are TGTGCCAGCAGCGTAGGGACAGGTTTATCTTATGGCTACACCTTC. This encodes CASSVGTGLSYGYTF. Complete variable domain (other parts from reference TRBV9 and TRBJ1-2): DSGVTQTPKHLITATGQRVTLRCSPRSGDLSVYWYQQSLDQGLQFLIQYYNGEERAKGNILERFSAQQFPDLHSELNLSSLELGDSALYFCASSVGTGLSYGYTFGSGTRLTVV.

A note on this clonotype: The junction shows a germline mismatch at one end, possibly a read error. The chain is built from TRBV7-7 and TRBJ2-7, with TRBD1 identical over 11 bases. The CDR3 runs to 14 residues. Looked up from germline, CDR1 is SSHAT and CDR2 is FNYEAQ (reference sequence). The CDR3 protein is CASSLGTGGSEQYF. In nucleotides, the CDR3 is TGTGCTAGCAGCCTAGGGACAGGGGGAAGCGAGCAGTACTTC.

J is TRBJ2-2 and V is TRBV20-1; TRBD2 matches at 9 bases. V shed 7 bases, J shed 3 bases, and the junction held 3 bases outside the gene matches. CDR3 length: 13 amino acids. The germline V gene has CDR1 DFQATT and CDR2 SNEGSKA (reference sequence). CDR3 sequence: CSGAGGHTGELFF. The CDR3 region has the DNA TGCAGTGGGGCGGGAGGGCACACCGGGGAGCTGTTTTTT.

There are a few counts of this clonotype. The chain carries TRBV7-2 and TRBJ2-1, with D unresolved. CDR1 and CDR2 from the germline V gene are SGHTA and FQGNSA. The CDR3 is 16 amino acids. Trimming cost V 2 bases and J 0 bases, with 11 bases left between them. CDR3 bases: TGTGCCAGCAGCTTACGCCTAGACCTCTCCTACAATGAGCAGTTCTTC. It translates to CASSLRLDLSYNEQFF.

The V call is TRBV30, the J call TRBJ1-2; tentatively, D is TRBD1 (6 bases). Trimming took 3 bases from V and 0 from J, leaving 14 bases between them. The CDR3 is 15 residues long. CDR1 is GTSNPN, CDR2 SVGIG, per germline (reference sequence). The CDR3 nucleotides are TGTGCCTGGAGAAGGGGGGACTTAGCTAACTATGGCTACACCTTC. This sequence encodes CAWRRGDLANYGYTF.

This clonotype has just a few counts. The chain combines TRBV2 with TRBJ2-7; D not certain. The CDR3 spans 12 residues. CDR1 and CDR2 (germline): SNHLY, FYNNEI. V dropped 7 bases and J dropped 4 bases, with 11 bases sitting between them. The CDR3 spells CASTRVEYEQYF. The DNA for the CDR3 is TGTGCCAGCACACGAGTGGAGTACGAGCAGTACTTC.

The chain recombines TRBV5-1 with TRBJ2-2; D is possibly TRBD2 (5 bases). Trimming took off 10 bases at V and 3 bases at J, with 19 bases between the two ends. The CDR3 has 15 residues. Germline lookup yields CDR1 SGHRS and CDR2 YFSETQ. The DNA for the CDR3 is TGCGCCGGGCGGAGGCCGGGATCGGACACCGGGGAGCTGTTTTTT. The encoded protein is CAGRRPGSDTGELFF.

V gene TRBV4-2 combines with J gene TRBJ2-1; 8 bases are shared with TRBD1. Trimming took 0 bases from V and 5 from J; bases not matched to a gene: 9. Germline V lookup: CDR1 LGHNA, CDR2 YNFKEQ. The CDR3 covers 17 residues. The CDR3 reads CASSQDFARTGNNEQFF. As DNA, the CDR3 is TGTGCCAGCAGCCAAGATTTCGCTCGGACAGGGAACAATGAGCAGTTCTTC.

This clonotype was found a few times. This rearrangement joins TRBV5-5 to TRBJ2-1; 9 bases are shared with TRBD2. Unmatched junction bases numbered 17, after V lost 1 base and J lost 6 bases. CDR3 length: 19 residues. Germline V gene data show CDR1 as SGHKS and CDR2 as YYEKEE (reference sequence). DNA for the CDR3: TGTGCCAGCAGCTTGTCTGGCCTAGCGGGACGACGGCGTTTCAATGAGCAGTTCTTC. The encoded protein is CASSLSGLAGRRRFNEQFF. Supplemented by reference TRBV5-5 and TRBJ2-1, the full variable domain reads DAGVTQSPTHLIKTRGQQVTLRCSPISGHKSVSWYQQVLGQGPQFIFQYYEKEERGRGNFPDRFSARQFPNYSSELNVNALLLGDSALYLCASSLSGLAGRRRFNEQFFGPGTRLTVL.

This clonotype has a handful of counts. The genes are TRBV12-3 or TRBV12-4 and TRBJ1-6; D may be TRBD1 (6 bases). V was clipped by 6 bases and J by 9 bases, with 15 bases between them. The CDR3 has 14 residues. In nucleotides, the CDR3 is TGTGCCAGCAGCTCGGCTGGGGACACTTCACCCCTCCACTTT. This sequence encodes CASSSAGDTSPLHF.